This TCR beta chain was found in a study of T cell repertoires in cytomegalovirus infection. Across the study: The authors used CMV epitopes that were HLA-C-restricted (recently identified) and HLA-B-restricted (well studied). Through public TCR beta signatures, both CMV infection and matching HLA type were indicated.

Concerning this clonotype itself: Its target is unknown.

A single record per CDR3 protein comes from TCRdb applying MiXCR to the reads. The sample records about 920,000 distinct CDR3 sequences, approximately 31% being singletons. This specimen consisted of cultured CD8+ T cells from PBMCs, obtained from culture after CMV antigen stimulation. This TCR was recovered from a human donor in good health (CMV status not recorded). Some clones in this sample may be carry-over from other donors' samples.

The CDR3 coding sequence is TGCGCCAGCAGCCCTTGGGACAGCTATCAAGAGACCCAGTACTTC. Translating it yields CASSPWDSYQETQYF. V is TRBV4-1 and J is TRBJ2-5; 7 nucleotides align to TRBD1. Germline-derived CDR1 and CDR2 are MGHRA and YSYEKL. V lost 4 bases to trimming and J lost 2 bases; unmatched junction nucleotides: 7. This CDR3 is 15 amino acids long.